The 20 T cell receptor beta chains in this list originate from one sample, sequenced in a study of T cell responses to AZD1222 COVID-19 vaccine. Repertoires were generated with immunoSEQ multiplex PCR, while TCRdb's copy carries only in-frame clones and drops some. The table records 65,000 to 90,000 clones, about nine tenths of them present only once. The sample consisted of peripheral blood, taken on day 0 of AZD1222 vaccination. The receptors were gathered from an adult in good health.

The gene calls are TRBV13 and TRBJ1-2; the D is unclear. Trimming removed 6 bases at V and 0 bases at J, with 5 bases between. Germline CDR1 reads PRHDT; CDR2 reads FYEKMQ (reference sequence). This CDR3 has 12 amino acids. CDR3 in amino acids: CASRQTNYGYTF. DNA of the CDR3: TGTGCCAGCAGGCAGACTAACTATGGCTACACCTTC.

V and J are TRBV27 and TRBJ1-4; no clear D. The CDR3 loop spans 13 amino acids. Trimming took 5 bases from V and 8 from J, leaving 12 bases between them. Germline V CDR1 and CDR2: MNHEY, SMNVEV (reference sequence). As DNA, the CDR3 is TGTGCCAGCAGTGGAGGAGGGTACGAAAAACTGTTTTTT. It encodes CASSGGGYEKLFF.

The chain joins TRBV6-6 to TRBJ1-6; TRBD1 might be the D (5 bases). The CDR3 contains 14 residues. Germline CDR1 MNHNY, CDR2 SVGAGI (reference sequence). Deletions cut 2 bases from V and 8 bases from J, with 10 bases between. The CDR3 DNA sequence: TGTGCCAGCAGTTACCGGACGGGGGATTCACCCCTCCACTTT. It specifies CASSYRTGDSPLHF.

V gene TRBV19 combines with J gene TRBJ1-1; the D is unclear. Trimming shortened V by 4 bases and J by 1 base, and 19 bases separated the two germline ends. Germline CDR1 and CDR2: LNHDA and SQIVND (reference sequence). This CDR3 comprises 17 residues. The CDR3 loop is CASSTTLKNIRNTEAFF. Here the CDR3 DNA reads TGTGCCAGTAGTACGACCCTTAAAAACATAAGGAACACTGAAGCTTTCTTT.

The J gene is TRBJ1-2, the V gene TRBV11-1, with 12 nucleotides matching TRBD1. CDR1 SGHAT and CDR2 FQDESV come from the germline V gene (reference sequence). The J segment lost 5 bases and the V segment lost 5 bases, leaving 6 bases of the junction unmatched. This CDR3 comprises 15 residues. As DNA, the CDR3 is TGTGCCAGCAGCCCCGGGACAGGGGGCTGGTATGGCTACACCTTC. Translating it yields CASSPGTGGWYGYTF.

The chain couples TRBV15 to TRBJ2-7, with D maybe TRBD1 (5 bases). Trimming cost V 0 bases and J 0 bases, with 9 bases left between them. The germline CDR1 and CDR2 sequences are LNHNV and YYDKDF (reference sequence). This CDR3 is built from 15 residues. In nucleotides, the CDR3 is TGTGCCACCAGCAGAGAAGTTGACAGCTCCTACGAGCAGTACTTC. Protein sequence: CATSREVDSSYEQYF.

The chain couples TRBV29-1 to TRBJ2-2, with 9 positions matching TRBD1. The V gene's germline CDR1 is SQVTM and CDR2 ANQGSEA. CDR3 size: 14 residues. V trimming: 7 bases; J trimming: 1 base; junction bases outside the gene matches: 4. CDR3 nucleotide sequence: TGCAGCGCCAAGACAGGGGGGAACACCGGGGAGCTGTTTTTT. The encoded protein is CSAKTGGNTGELFF.

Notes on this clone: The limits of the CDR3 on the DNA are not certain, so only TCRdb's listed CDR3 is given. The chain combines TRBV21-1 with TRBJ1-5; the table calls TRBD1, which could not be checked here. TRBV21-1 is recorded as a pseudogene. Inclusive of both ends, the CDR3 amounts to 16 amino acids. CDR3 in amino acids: CASSKVAGGINQPQHF.

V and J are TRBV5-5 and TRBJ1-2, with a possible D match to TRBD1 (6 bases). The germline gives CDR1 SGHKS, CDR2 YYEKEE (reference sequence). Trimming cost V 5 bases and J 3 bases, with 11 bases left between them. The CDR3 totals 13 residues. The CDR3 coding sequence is TGTGCCAGCAGTCTCAGGGGCGACTATGGCTACACCTTC. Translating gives CASSLRGDYGYTF.

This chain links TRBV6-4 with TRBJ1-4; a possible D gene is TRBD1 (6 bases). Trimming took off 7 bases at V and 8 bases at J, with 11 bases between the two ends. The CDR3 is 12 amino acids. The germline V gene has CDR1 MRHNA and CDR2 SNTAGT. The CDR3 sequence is CASTRGKEKLFF. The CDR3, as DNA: TGTGCCAGCACCAGGGGTAAGGAAAAACTGTTTTTT.

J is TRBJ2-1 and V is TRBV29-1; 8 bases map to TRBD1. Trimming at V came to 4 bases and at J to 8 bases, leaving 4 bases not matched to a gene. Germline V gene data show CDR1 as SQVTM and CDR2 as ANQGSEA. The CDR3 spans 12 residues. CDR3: CSVAPGGYEQFF. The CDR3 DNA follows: TGCAGCGTTGCGCCAGGGGGCTATGAGCAGTTCTTC.

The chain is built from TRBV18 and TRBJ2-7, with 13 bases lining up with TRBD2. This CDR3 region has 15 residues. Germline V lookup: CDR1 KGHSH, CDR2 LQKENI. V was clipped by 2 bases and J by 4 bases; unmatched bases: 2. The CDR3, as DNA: TGTGCCAGCTCACCAGGGACTAGCGGGATTTACGAGCAGTACTTC. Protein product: CASSPGTSGIYEQYF. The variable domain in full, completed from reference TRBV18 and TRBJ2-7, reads NAGVMQNPRHLVRRRGQEARLRCSPMKGHSHVYWYRQLPEEGLKFMVYLQKENIIDESGMPKERFSAEFPKEGPSILRIQQVVRGDSAAYFCASSPGTSGIYEQYFGPGTRLTVT.

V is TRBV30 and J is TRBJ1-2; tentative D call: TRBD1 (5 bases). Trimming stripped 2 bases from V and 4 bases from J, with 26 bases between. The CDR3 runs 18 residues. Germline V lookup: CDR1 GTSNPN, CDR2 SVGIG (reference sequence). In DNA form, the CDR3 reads TGTGCCTGGAGTATAAGCGGGGGTGGGCAGGTCAGCAGCTATGGCTACACCTTC. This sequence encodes CAWSISGGGQVSSYGYTF.

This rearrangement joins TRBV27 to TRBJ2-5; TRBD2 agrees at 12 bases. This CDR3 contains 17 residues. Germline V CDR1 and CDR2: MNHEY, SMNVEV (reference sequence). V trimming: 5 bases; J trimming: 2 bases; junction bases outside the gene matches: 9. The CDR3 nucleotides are TGTGCCAGCAGTGCACTAGCGGGAGGTAGGGTTCAAGAGACCCAGTACTTC. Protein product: CASSALAGGRVQETQYF.

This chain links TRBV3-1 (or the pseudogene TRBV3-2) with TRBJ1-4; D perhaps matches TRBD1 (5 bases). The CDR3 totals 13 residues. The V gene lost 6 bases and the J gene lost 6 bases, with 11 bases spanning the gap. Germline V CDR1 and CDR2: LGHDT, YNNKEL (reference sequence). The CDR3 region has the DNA TGTGCCAGCAGATCCGGGGGTGATGAAAAACTGTTTTTT. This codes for CASRSGGDEKLFF.

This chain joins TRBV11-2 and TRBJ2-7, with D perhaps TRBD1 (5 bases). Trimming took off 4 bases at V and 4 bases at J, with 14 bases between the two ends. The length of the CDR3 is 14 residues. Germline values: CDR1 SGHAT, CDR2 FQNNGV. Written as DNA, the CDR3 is TGTGCCAGCAGCTCACAGGTTTTAAGGTACGAGCAGTACTTC. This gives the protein CASSSQVLRYEQYF. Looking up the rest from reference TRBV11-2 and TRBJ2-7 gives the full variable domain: EAGVAQSPRYKIIEKRQSVAFWCNPISGHATLYWYQQILGQGPKLLIQFQNNGVVDDSQLPKDRFSAERLKGVDSTLKIQPAKLEDSAVYLCASSSQVLRYEQYFGPGTRLTVT.

Here the CDR3 DNA reads TGCAGTGCTAGTGAGCTCTCCTATGGCTACACCTTC. It encodes CSASELSYGYTF. The rearrangement joins TRBV20-1 to TRBJ1-2; D is unclear. In germline, CDR1 is DFQATT, CDR2 SNEGSKA (reference sequence). Trimming left V 3 bases short and J 4 bases short, with 9 bases between. The CDR3 extends over 12 amino acids.

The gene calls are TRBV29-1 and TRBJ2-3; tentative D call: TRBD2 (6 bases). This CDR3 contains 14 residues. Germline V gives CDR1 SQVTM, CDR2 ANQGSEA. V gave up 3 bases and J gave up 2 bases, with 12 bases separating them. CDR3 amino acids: CSVDQLAPTDTQYF. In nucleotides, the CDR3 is TGCAGCGTTGATCAACTAGCTCCCACAGATACGCAGTATTTT.

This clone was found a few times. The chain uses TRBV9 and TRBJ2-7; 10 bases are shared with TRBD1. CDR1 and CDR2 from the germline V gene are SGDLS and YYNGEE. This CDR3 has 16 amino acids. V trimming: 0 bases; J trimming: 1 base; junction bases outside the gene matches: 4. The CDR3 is CASSVERTGGSYEQYF. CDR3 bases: TGTGCCAGCAGCGTAGAGCGGACAGGGGGTTCCTACGAGCAGTACTTC.

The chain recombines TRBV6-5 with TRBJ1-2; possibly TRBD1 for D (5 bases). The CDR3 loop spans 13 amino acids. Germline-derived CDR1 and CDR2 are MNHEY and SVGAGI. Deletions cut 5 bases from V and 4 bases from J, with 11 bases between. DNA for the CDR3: TGTGCCAGCAGTCTTGACAGACTCTATGGCTACACCTTC. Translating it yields CASSLDRLYGYTF.